The rows below give T cell receptor beta chains drawn from one sample of a study of cytomegalovirus exposure and HLA in healthy donors. Generated by immunoSEQ multiplex PCR, the TCRdb table keeps only in-frame clones and is missing some. The repertoire holds roughly 150,000 clones, around nine tenths seen once, with around 3.4% in the top ten. The source material was PBMCs. The receptor source for this set is a woman under 30 in good health and CMV-seropositive. CDR3s include the opening cysteine and the closing phenylalanine or tryptophan. A D gene is named only where the DNA matches it firmly. The size field is filled for only some rows; it gives once, few, many or a size class.

clone_size	j_call	v_call	d_call	cdr3_aa	cdr3_nt
NA	TRBJ2-5	TRBV30	TRBD1	CAWRPTGGRETQYF	TGTGCCTGGCGCCCGACAGGGGGCAGGGAGACCCAGTACTTC
NA	TRBJ2-2	TRBV23-1	TRBD2	CASSHGGTSTTGELFF	TGCGCCAGCAGTCATGGTGGGACTAGCACCACCGGGGAGCTGTTTTTT
NA	TRBJ2-2	TRBV19	NA	CASSLTGSGELFF	TGTGCCAGTAGTCTTACAGGGTCCGGGGAGCTGTTTTTT
NA	TRBJ2-7	TRBV29-1	TRBD1	CSVAETGTLLEYF	TGCAGCGTTGCGGAGACAGGGACCCTCCTTGAGTACTTC
NA	TRBJ1-1	TRBV5-4	NA	CASSHWKGTEAFF	TGTGCCAGCAGCCATTGGAAGGGGACTGAAGCTTTCTTT
once	TRBJ1-1	TRBV10-1	TRBD1	CARDRVSEAFF	TGCGCCAGGGACAGGGTATCTGAAGCTTTCTTT
NA	TRBJ1-1	TRBV6-6	TRBD1	CASSTSGQGNTEAFF	TGTGCCAGCAGTACCTCGGGACAGGGCAACACTGAAGCTTTCTTT
NA	TRBJ2-1	TRBV10-1	TRBD2	CASSDPRGGPNNEQFF	TGCGCCAGCAGTGACCCTAGGGGAGGGCCCAACAATGAGCAGTTCTTC
NA	TRBJ1-5	TRBV11-3	NA	CASSMGGSQPQHF	TGTGCCAGCAGTATGGGAGGGAGTCAGCCCCAGCATTTT
NA	TRBJ2-1	TRBV13	TRBD1	CASSWDRSTNPTNEQFF	TGTGCCAGCAGCTGGGACAGATCAACAAACCCAACCAATGAGCAGTTCTTC
NA	TRBJ2-1	TRBV27	NA	CASNGVEGGFNEQFF	TGTGCCAGCAACGGAGTAGAGGGAGGTTTCAATGAGCAGTTCTTC
once	TRBJ2-7	TRBV6-1	TRBD1	CASSEAPLGQAVGQYF	TGTGCCAGCAGTGAAGCGCCATTGGGACAGGCTGTAGGACAGTACTTC
once	TRBJ1-2	TRBV2	TRBD1	CASTGDRANYGYTF	TGTGCCAGCACAGGGGACAGGGCTAACTATGGCTACACCTTC
NA	TRBJ2-2	TRBV28	NA	CASSTNGGQDTGELFF	TGTGCCAGCAGTACCAACGGCGGGCAGGACACCGGGGAGCTGTTTTTT
NA	TRBJ2-1	TRBV6-5	NA	CASSKYNEQFF	TGTGCCAGCAGCAAATACAATGAGCAGTTCTTC
NA	TRBJ2-2	TRBV4-1	TRBD2	CASSHGRTSGGAGELFF	TGCGCCAGCAGCCACGGAAGGACTAGCGGGGGGGCCGGGGAGCTGTTTTTT
NA	TRBJ2-5	TRBV5-5	NA	CASSLGGVGAGFLETQYF	TGTGCCAGCAGCTTGGGAGGAGTTGGGGCAGGTTTCTTGGAGACCCAGTACTTC
NA	TRBJ2-1	TRBV5-4	NA	CASSLEAGSNYNEQFF	TGTGCCAGCAGCCTAGAGGCGGGATCTAACTACAATGAGCAGTTCTTC
NA	TRBJ2-6	TRBV28	TRBD1	CASIPNRGSGANVLTF	TGTGCCAGCATCCCAAACAGGGGGTCCGGGGCCAACGTCCTGACTTTC
NA	TRBJ1-2	TRBV6-1	NA	CASSGPRFFMANYNYGYTF	TGTGCCAGCAGTGGTCCCCGGTTTTTTATGGCAAACTATAACTATGGCTACACCTTC
NA	TRBJ1-1	TRBV6-6	NA	CASSLGMNTEAFF	TGTGCCAGCAGTCTAGGAATGAACACTGAAGCTTTCTTT
NA	TRBJ2-7	TRBV15	NA	CATSTRRVGEQYF	TGTGCCACCAGCACCCGCCGGGTGGGCGAGCAGTACTTC
NA	TRBJ2-3	TRBV7-7	NA	CASSLSATSTDTQYF	TGTGCTAGCAGCTTAAGTGCTACTAGCACAGATACGCAGTATTTT
NA	TRBJ2-7	TRBV6-5	NA	CASSYRLDSAYEQYF	TGTGCCAGCAGTTACAGACTCGACAGTGCTTACGAGCAGTACTTC
NA	TRBJ1-1	TRBV6-6	TRBD1	CASSYGTGQNTEAFF	TGTGCCAGCAGTTACGGGACAGGTCAGAACACTGAAGCTTTCTTT
NA	TRBJ2-1	TRBV28	TRBD1	CASTAPDRGPYNEQFF	TGTGCCAGCACCGCCCCGGACAGGGGACCCTACAATGAGCAGTTCTTC
NA	TRBJ2-4	TRBV28	TRBD2	CASSPRAGLSDF	TGTGCCAGCAGTCCCCGTGCGGGACTATCAGACTTC
NA	TRBJ2-1	TRBV2	TRBD2	CASSGETSGEQFF	TGTGCCAGCAGTGGGGAGACTAGCGGGGAGCAGTTCTTC
NA	TRBJ2-7	TRBV2	TRBD2	CASSEALAGVVSTYEQYF	TGTGCCAGCAGTGAAGCGCTAGCGGGAGTCGTTTCGACCTACGAGCAGTACTTC
once	TRBJ1-2	TRBV9	NA	CASSHGSRVGGYTF	TGTGCCAGCAGCCATGGATCCAGGGTCGGTGGCTACACCTTC
NA	TRBJ2-4	TRBV6-6	TRBD1	CASSDRDIQYF	TGTGCCAGCAGTGACAGGGACATTCAGTACTTC
NA	TRBJ2-3	TRBV7-6	NA	CASSVDRRTDTQYF	TGTGCCAGCAGCGTCGACAGGAGAACAGATACGCAGTATTTT
NA	TRBJ1-1	TRBV5-1	TRBD1	CASSPVMRAGGWTEAFF	TGCGCCAGCAGCCCCGTGATGAGGGCAGGGGGATGGACTGAAGCTTTCTTT